This is a list of T cell receptor beta chains from one sample in a study of T cell responses to AZD1222 COVID-19 vaccine. Produced via immunoSEQ multiplex PCR; TCRdb's table is partial and in-frame only. This table has 45,000 to 70,000 clones, more than 70% appearing once. The input for sequencing was peripheral blood, taken 28 days after the second AZD1222 dose. The source is an adult who received the AZD1222 COVID-19 vaccine. The CDR3 runs from the conserved cysteine through the conserved F or W. A D gene is named only where the DNA matches it firmly. The size of a clone is reported for some rows only, either as once, few or many, or as a class for expanded clones.

TGTGCCAGCAGTACCAGTGTTCAGCCCCAGCATTTT | CASSTSVQPQHF | TRBJ1-5 | NA | TRBV12-3/TRBV12-4 | NA
TGCAGTGCTAGAGTGTCCTACGAGCAGTACTTC | CSARVSYEQYF | TRBJ2-7 | NA | TRBV20-1 | NA
TGTGCCAGCTCACCCCTCGGTCCGGGACCGAAGAACACTGAAGCTTTCTTT | CASSPLGPGPKNTEAFF | TRBJ1-1 | NA | TRBV18 | NA
TGTGCCAGCAGTTGGACTAGCGCTAACTACGAGCAGTACTTC | CASSWTSANYEQYF | TRBJ2-7 | NA | TRBV6-5 | TRBD2
TGTGCCAGCAGACCCGACCTACAGGCCTACTATGGCTACACCTTC | CASRPDLQAYYGYTF | TRBJ1-2 | NA | TRBV6-5 | NA
TGTGCCAGTAGTATACAACAGGGCCCCACCTATGGCTACACCTTC | CASSIQQGPTYGYTF | TRBJ1-2 | NA | TRBV19 | NA
TGCGCCAGCAGCCGAGAGACAGGGGCGATCATGAACACTGAAGCTTTCTTT | CASSRETGAIMNTEAFF | TRBJ1-1 | once | TRBV4-1 | TRBD1
TGTGCCAGCAGTGAGCGGACTAGCGGATTTTCCTACAATGAGCAGTTCTTC | CASSERTSGFSYNEQFF | TRBJ2-1 | NA | TRBV2 | TRBD2
TGTGCCAGCAGTTTATGGGGGACCGGGGAGCTGTTTTTT | CASSLWGTGELFF | TRBJ2-2 | once | TRBV12-3/TRBV12-4 | NA
TGTGCCAGCTCACCTAGAGGGTCGAACACCGGGGAGCTGTTTTTT | CASSPRGSNTGELFF | TRBJ2-2 | NA | TRBV18 | NA
TGTGCCAGCTTACAGGGGAACCTGGGGGAGCAGTACTTC | CASLQGNLGEQYF | TRBJ2-7 | NA | TRBV28 | TRBD1
TGTGCCATCGGGGACGGGGCTGGCACCATATATTTT | CAIGDGAGTIYF | TRBJ1-3 | NA | TRBV2 | NA
TGTGCCAGCAGCCCGGACAGGGGGCGGACTGAAGCTTTCTTT | CASSPDRGRTEAFF | TRBJ1-1 | NA | TRBV6-5 | TRBD1
TGTGCCATCAGTGTGGGGACCGATTACGAGCAGTACTTC | CAISVGTDYEQYF | TRBJ2-7 | NA | TRBV10-3 | NA
TGTGCCAGTAGTATAATCCCCGGGACCTATAGCAATCAGCCCCAGCATTTT | CASSIIPGTYSNQPQHF | TRBJ1-5 | once | TRBV19 | NA
TGTGCCAGCACAGGTTTTGAAAAACTGTTTTTT | CASTGFEKLFF | TRBJ1-4 | once | TRBV6-5 | NA
TGTGCCAGCAGCAGTCCGATCTCCGCAGCCTACAATGAGCAGTTCTTC | CASSSPISAAYNEQFF | TRBJ2-1 | NA | TRBV11-2 | NA
TGTGCCAGTAGTGGGTCGACAGGGCAAATCCCTCAGCCCCAGCATTTT | CASSGSTGQIPQPQHF | TRBJ1-5 | NA | TRBV19 | TRBD1
TGTGCCAGTAGTATTGACCGTTCTAACTATGGCTACACCTTC | CASSIDRSNYGYTF | TRBJ1-2 | NA | TRBV19 | NA
TGTGCCACCAGCAGAGACCTAGCGGGAGGATTTACTAGCACAGATACGCAGTATTTT | CATSRDLAGGFTSTDTQYF | TRBJ2-3 | few | TRBV15 | TRBD2
TGTGCCACCAGTGATTCCATGCTAGCGGGAAAAGGGGAGCTGTTTTTT | CATSDSMLAGKGELFF | TRBJ2-2 | once | TRBV24-1 | TRBD2
TGCAGCGTTGAAGATTTGGATGGCTACACCTTC | CSVEDLDGYTF | TRBJ1-2 | once | TRBV29-1 | NA
TGCAGCGTGGATATAGGGGATGAAAAACTGTTTTTT | CSVDIGDEKLFF | TRBJ1-4 | NA | TRBV29-1 | NA
TGTGCCAGCAGAAGGGGGCACGGCAATCAGCCCCAGCATTTT | CASRRGHGNQPQHF | TRBJ1-5 | NA | TRBV6-5 | TRBD1
TGTGCCAGCAGTTACTTCTGGACAGGGGAGGGCTACACCTTC | CASSYFWTGEGYTF | TRBJ1-2 | NA | TRBV6-6 | TRBD1
TGTGCCAGTAGTATCGAGCTAAACTCCTACGAGCAGTACTTC | CASSIELNSYEQYF | TRBJ2-7 | NA | TRBV19 | NA
TGCGCCAGCAGCTTGGAGGCAGGGGTTACTGAAGCTTTCTTT | CASSLEAGVTEAFF | TRBJ1-1 | NA | TRBV5-1 | NA
TGCGCCAGCAGCCCCGGGGGGGAGCTTATATACGAGCAGTACTTC | CASSPGGELIYEQYF | TRBJ2-7 | NA | TRBV5-1 | TRBD2
TGTGCCAGCAGTGAACACCTTAGCACAGATACGCAGTATTTT | CASSEHLSTDTQYF | TRBJ2-3 | once | TRBV6-1 | NA
TGTGCCAGCCTCCATCCGAAACCCTACGAGCAGTACTTC | CASLHPKPYEQYF | TRBJ2-7 | NA | TRBV9 | NA
TGTGCCAGTAGTATTCTGGGACAGGGTAGTGAAAAACTGTTTTTT | CASSILGQGSEKLFF | TRBJ1-4 | NA | TRBV19 | TRBD1
TGTGCCAGCTCACAAGTTCCGGGACTAGCGGGGACTACAGATACGCAGTATTTT | CASSQVPGLAGTTDTQYF | TRBJ2-3 | NA | TRBV18 | TRBD2
TGTGCCAGCAGTTTATATGAACGGTCCCACAATGAGCAGTTCTTC | CASSLYERSHNEQFF | TRBJ2-1 | NA | TRBV27 | NA
TGTGCCAGCAGCTTCACTAGCGGTGAGCAGTTCTTC | CASSFTSGEQFF | TRBJ2-1 | NA | TRBV11-3 | TRBD2
TGTGCCAGCAGGGACTGGACTAGCGGGAGTAGGACCGGGGAGCTGTTTTTT | CASRDWTSGSRTGELFF | TRBJ2-2 | NA | TRBV3-1/TRBV3-2 | TRBD2
TGCGCCAGCAGCAGGGAACCAAACACCGGGGAGCTGTTTTTT | CASSREPNTGELFF | TRBJ2-2 | once | TRBV5-1 | NA
TGTGCCAGCAGTAGGAGCTCTGGGGCCAACGTCCTGACTTTC | CASSRSSGANVLTF | TRBJ2-6 | NA | TRBV6-5 | NA
TGTGCCAGCAGTGAATGGGAAAGCCATTCACCCCTCCACTTT | CASSEWESHSPLHF | TRBJ1-6 | NA | TRBV6-1 | NA
TGTGCCTGGAGTTCACGAGAGAAATCACCCCTCCACTTT | CAWSSREKSPLHF | TRBJ1-6 | once | TRBV30 | NA
TGTGCCAGCAGCTTAGTAGGTTCGGGGGAGAATGAGCAGTTCTTC | CASSLVGSGENEQFF | TRBJ2-1 | once | TRBV7-6 | NA
TGTGCCAGCTCTCGTGTAGAGGGTAGCTACGCGGGAGAGACCCAGTACTTC | CASSRVEGSYAGETQYF | TRBJ2-5 | NA | TRBV18 | NA
TGTGCCAGTAGTACGACAGGGGTGGACAATGAGCAGTTCTTC | CASSTTGVDNEQFF | TRBJ2-1 | NA | TRBV19 | TRBD1
TGTGCCAGCAGCTTACCCATAGGGGGCCCCGGGGAGCTGTTTTTT | CASSLPIGGPGELFF | TRBJ2-2 | few | TRBV11-3 | TRBD1
TGTGCCAGCAGACCGAGACAGGGGCCCGGGGAGCTGTTTTTT | CASRPRQGPGELFF | TRBJ2-2 | NA | TRBV27 | TRBD1
TGTGCCAGCAGTTTATACCTGAACACTGAAGCTTTCTTT | CASSLYLNTEAFF | TRBJ1-1 | few | TRBV27 | NA
TGTGCCAGCAGCTTAAACCCTCCTAGCGGGAGGAATGAGCAGTTCTTC | CASSLNPPSGRNEQFF | TRBJ2-1 | NA | TRBV7-2 | TRBD2